The next 5 T cell receptor beta chains were all read from a single sample in a study of regulatory T cells in long-lasting Graves disease. Described time point: persistent/refractory GD, antithyroid drugs over 5 years with positive TRAb. Extracted PBMC RNA gave rise to the TCR library. Assembly of TCR beta libraries relied on iRepertoire HTBI primers together with Arm-PCR of CDR3 regions. TCRdb ran MiXCR on the multiplex PCR reads and lists one entry per CDR3 protein. The sample has roughly 470,000 distinct CDR3 sequences, about 20% seen once. This specimen consisted of peripheral blood mononuclear cells (PBMCs), obtained when the disease was refractory, from a patient treated with antithyroid drugs. These receptors were taken from a female donor with Graves disease.

The rearrangement links TRBV13 to TRBJ1-1; D unclear. Per the germline V gene, CDR1 is PRHDT and CDR2 is FYEKMQ (reference sequence). CDR3 size: 13 residues. The V and J ends lost 5 bases and 1 base respectively, with 8 bases between them. CDR3 sequence reads: CASSHGSNTEAFF. In DNA, the CDR3 is TGTGCCAGCAGCCATGGATCGAACACTGAAGCTTTCTTT. Full variable domain (outside the CDR3, taken from reference TRBV13 and TRBJ1-1): AAGVIQSPRHLIKEKRETATLKCYPIPRHDTVYWYQQGPGQDPQFLISFYEKMQSDKGSIPDRFSAQQFSDYHSELNMSSLELGDSALYFCASSHGSNTEAFFGQGTRLTVV.

This clonotype was observed a handful of times. The rearrangement links TRBV30 to TRBJ1-2, with D uncertain. Germline CDR1 reads GTSNPN; CDR2 reads SVGIG (reference sequence). The CDR3 sequence is 12 residues long. V was clipped by 2 bases and J by 10 bases, with 14 bases between them. CDR3 DNA sequence: TGTGCCTGGAGTTCAACAGCGCGCCTCTACACCTTC. This gives the protein CAWSSTARLYTF.

The V and J genes are TRBV29-1 and TRBJ1-2; tentative D call: TRBD1 (6 bases). Germline V gene data show CDR1 as SQVTM and CDR2 as ANQGSEA. The CDR3 has 15 residues. Trimming removed 3 bases from V and 2 bases from J, with 16 bases in between. CDR3 DNA sequence: TGCAGCGTTGAGGAGTCCGGGACACTGAACTATGGCTACACCTTC. Its translation: CSVEESGTLNYGYTF. Full variable domain (missing parts from reference TRBV29-1 and TRBJ1-2): SAVISQKPSRDICQRGTSLTIQCQVDSQVTMMFWYRQQPGQSLTLIATANQGSEATYESGFVIDKFPISRPNLTFSTLTVSNMSPEDSSIYLCSVEESGTLNYGYTFGSGTRLTVV.

V usage is TRBV5-1 and J usage is TRBJ1-1; 8 bases align to TRBD1. The ends lost 4 bases at V and 1 base at J; junction bases unmatched: 9. The CDR3 is 16 amino acids. Per the germline V gene, CDR1 is SGHRS and CDR2 is YFSETQ. The CDR3 bases are TGCGCCAGCAGCGCCGGACAGGGAGGTTGGAACACTGAAGCTTTCTTT. Translating gives CASSAGQGGWNTEAFF.

The rearrangement links TRBV12-3 or TRBV12-4 to TRBJ1-1; 8 bases fit TRBD1. V was pared by 7 bases and J by 6 bases, with 10 bases of the junction left unmatched. The CDR3 is 14 residues long. The CDR3 DNA is TGTGCCAGCAATCCCGGACAGGGCTATCCTGAAGCTTTCTTT. Protein product: CASNPGQGYPEAFF.